Listed below are T cell receptor beta chains from one sample, sequenced in a study of T cell responses to AZD1222 COVID-19 vaccine. Sequenced by immunoSEQ multiplex PCR; TCRdb stores in-frame clones only, minus some. The table includes some 150,000 clones, 65% to 90% detected once. Specimen: peripheral blood, collected 28 days after the second dose of the MenACWY control vaccine. These receptors originate from an adult who received the MenACWY meningococcal vaccine as a control. Both conserved end residues are part of each CDR3. D genes are given only for firm matches. Rows give clone size only sometimes, using once, few, many, or a class for an expanded clone.

>TRBD1|TRBJ1-4|TRBV5-1|NA
TGCGCCAGCAGCCGACAGGGTTATAATGAAAAACTGTTTTTT
CASSRQGYNEKLFF
>NA|TRBJ2-5|TRBV5-1|NA
TGCGCCAGCAGCTTGGGAGGGGCAGGGACCCAGTACTTC
CASSLGGAGTQYF
>TRBD1|TRBJ2-6|TRBV5-1|NA
TGCGCCAGCAGCCTACTGCAGGGGGTGAATTCTGGGGCCAACGTCCTGACTTTC
CASSLLQGVNSGANVLTF
>NA|TRBJ1-4|TRBV5-1|NA
TGCGCCAGCAGCTTGGGGTTAGGGACTAATGAAAAACTGTTTTTT
CASSLGLGTNEKLFF
>NA|TRBJ2-4|TRBV19|NA
TGTGCCAGCCACCCCCTCGGGACAAAAGACAAAAACATTCAGTACTTC
CASHPLGTKDKNIQYF
>TRBD1|TRBJ1-2|TRBV5-8|NA
TGTGCCAGCAGCTTGTTAACAGGGGCGACCTATGGCTACACCTTC
CASSLLTGATYGYTF
>NA|TRBJ1-3|TRBV19|NA
TGTGCCAGTAGAGAACAGGGACTACCCGGAAACACCATATATTTT
CASREQGLPGNTIYF
>TRBD1|TRBJ1-4|TRBV9|NA
TGTGCCAGCAGCCCGGACAGGGGTTTCGAAAAACTGTTTTTT
CASSPDRGFEKLFF
>NA|TRBJ2-1|TRBV9|NA
TGTGCCAGCAGCCCACCGACCGGGAAAATGGGCAATGAGCAGTTCTTC
CASSPPTGKMGNEQFF
>TRBD2|TRBJ2-2|TRBV28|NA
TGTGCCAGCAGTTTGACTAGCTGGAACACCGGGGAGCTGTTTTTT
CASSLTSWNTGELFF
>TRBD1|TRBJ1-1|TRBV10-3|NA
TGTGCCATCAGTGGATCCGGGACAGGAGCTTTGGAAGCTTTCTTT
CAISGSGTGALEAFF
>TRBD1|TRBJ2-7|TRBV28|NA
TGTGCCAGCAGTCGACCTCTGACAGGGATATACGACGAGCAGTACTTC
CASSRPLTGIYDEQYF
>NA|TRBJ1-1|TRBV2|NA
TGTGCCAGCAGTGTAAGGTGGGACACTGAAGCTTTCTTT
CASSVRWDTEAFF
>TRBD1|TRBJ1-3|TRBV5-1|NA
TGCGCCAGCAGCCTCGGGACAGATCCGTTCAGCACCATATATTTT
CASSLGTDPFSTIYF
>NA|TRBJ1-2|TRBV5-1|few
TGCGCCAGCAGCTTGGGACAGTCATCTTATGGCTACACCTTC
CASSLGQSSYGYTF
>NA|TRBJ1-4|TRBV28|NA
TGTGCCAGCAGTCTCCGGAGCGAAAAACTGTTTTTT
CASSLRSEKLFF
>NA|TRBJ2-2|TRBV24-1|NA
TGTGCCACCGCGCGATCGACAGGCAACACCGGGGAGCTGTTTTTT
CATARSTGNTGELFF
>TRBD1|TRBJ1-1|TRBV5-4|NA
TGTGCCAGCAGCTTGAAACAGGGGGCGAACACTGAAGCTTTCTTT
CASSLKQGANTEAFF
>TRBD1|TRBJ1-4|TRBV7-8|NA
TGTGCCAGCAGCTTAACAGGGGAAGGTGAAAAACTGTTTTTT
CASSLTGEGEKLFF
>TRBD1|TRBJ2-7|TRBV4-1|once
TGCGCCAGCAGCCCCACCCACACACCGGGACAGAACTACGAGCAGTACTTC
CASSPTHTPGQNYEQYF
>NA|TRBJ1-5|TRBV6-5|NA
TGTGCCAGCAGCCCCGGCGGGTGGTATCAGCCCCAGCATTTT
CASSPGGWYQPQHF
>TRBD1|TRBJ2-7|TRBV13|NA
TGTGCCAGCAGCGAAGACAGGGAATCCTACGAGCAGTACTTC
CASSEDRESYEQYF
>NA|TRBJ1-2|TRBV18|NA
TGTGCCAGCTCACCGAAACTTGATTTGGGCGGCTACACCTTC
CASSPKLDLGGYTF
>TRBD2|TRBJ2-1|TRBV11-3|NA
TGTGCCAGCAGCCAACTAGCGGGGGGGCGCGTTGAGCAGTTCTTC
CASSQLAGGRVEQFF
>TRBD2|TRBJ2-7|TRBV4-1|NA
TGCGCCAGCAGCCAGGGACTAGCGGGTGCCTACGAGCAGTACTTC
CASSQGLAGAYEQYF
>TRBD2|TRBJ2-5|TRBV11-3|NA
TGTGCCAGCAGCTTAGATCCGCGGGAGGTCCGGGAGACCCAGTACTTC
CASSLDPREVRETQYF
>NA|TRBJ2-1|TRBV9|NA
TGTGCCAGCAGCGTAGTCGGGAGAAATGAGCAGTTCTTC
CASSVVGRNEQFF
>NA|TRBJ2-1|TRBV2|NA
TGTGCCAGCAGTCCTAGGGGGACTGAGCAGTTCTTC
CASSPRGTEQFF
>TRBD1|TRBJ2-7|TRBV19|once
TGTGCCAGTAACCCGACGGGACAGGGGGCGTTCGAGCAGTACTTC
CASNPTGQGAFEQYF
>NA|TRBJ1-2|TRBV24-1|NA
TGTGCCACCCAAGATCCTAACTATGGCTACACCTTC
CATQDPNYGYTF
>NA|TRBJ2-3|TRBV2|NA
TGTGCCAGCGTTTACGCAGATACGCAGTATTTT
CASVYADTQYF
>NA|TRBJ1-3|TRBV3-1/TRBV3-2|NA
TGTGCCAGCAGCCAAGCGGGAGTTTGGGGAAACACCATATATTTT
CASSQAGVWGNTIYF
>NA|TRBJ1-1|TRBV28|NA
TGTGCCAGCAGTCTTTCTACCTCCGACCTTAGAGCTTTCTTT
CASSLSTSDLRAFF
>NA|TRBJ1-2|TRBV5-1|NA
TGCGCCAGCAGCTCCTCGACATTCGGCTATGGCTACACCTTC
CASSSSTFGYGYTF
>NA|TRBJ2-3|TRBV7-6|few
TGTGCCAGCAGCTTAGGTCGGTCGGACAAGGGGGGCACAGATACGCAGTATTTT
CASSLGRSDKGGTDTQYF
>TRBD1|TRBJ1-2|TRBV30|NA
TGTGCCTGGAGTGTGTATCCCCGGAGAAGACAGGGCGCGGATGGCTACACCTTC
CAWSVYPRRRQGADGYTF
>TRBD1|TRBJ1-2|TRBV9|NA
TGTGCCAGCAGCCCCCGGACAGGGAACTATGGCTACACCTTC
CASSPRTGNYGYTF
>TRBD2|TRBJ2-1|TRBV5-1|NA
TGCGCCAGCAGCCCCCCGCTAGCGGGAGTAAACGACAATGAGCAGTTCTTC
CASSPPLAGVNDNEQFF
>NA|TRBJ1-2|TRBV4-1|NA
TGCGCCAGCAGCCAAGATTGGATCCCTGGCTACACCTTC
CASSQDWIPGYTF
>NA|TRBJ2-3|TRBV6-5|NA
TGTGCCAGCAGCAACGAGCTCGGCACAGATACGCAGTATTTT
CASSNELGTDTQYF
>NA|TRBJ1-3|TRBV5-1|NA
TGCGCCAGCAGCTTACAGCCCGCCTCTGGAAACACCATATATTTT
CASSLQPASGNTIYF
>NA|TRBJ2-3|TRBV5-5|NA
TGTGCCAGCAGCTTGGAGGGGCACACAGATACGCAGTATTTT
CASSLEGHTDTQYF
>NA|TRBJ2-1|TRBV5-1|NA
TGCGCCAGCAGCTTGGGGACAGACTCGTACAATGAGCAGTTCTTC
CASSLGTDSYNEQFF
>TRBD1|TRBJ1-3|TRBV10-1|NA
TGCGCCAGCGGACAGGTCTCTGGAAACACCATATATTTT
CASGQVSGNTIYF
>NA|TRBJ2-5|TRBV5-1|once
TGCGCCAGCAGCTTGGATACAGGTTCAATGGCCCAGTACTTC
CASSLDTGSMAQYF
>TRBD1|TRBJ1-3|TRBV4-1|NA
TGCGCCAGCAGCCAAGATGAAGACAGGGGGAGTGGAAACACCATATATTTT
CASSQDEDRGSGNTIYF
>NA|TRBJ1-1|TRBV18|NA
TGTGCCAGCTCCCCAGTGGGGGGAAGGGGTGAAGCTTTCTTT
CASSPVGGRGEAFF
>NA|TRBJ2-1|TRBV1|NA
TGCACCAGCAGCCTAACTAGGGGCACCTACAATGAGCAGTTCTTC
CTSSLTRGTYNEQFF
>NA|TRBJ2-3|TRBV7-8|NA
TGTGCCAGCAGCTTAGTGGCTCCCAGGAGCACAGATACGCAGTATTTT
CASSLVAPRSTDTQYF